The clone carrying this T cell receptor (beta chain) occurred a few times. The data were obtained in a study of blood T cell repertoires in COVID-19. V lost 4 bases, J lost 4 bases, and 6 bases stayed unmatched. The CDR3 consists of 15 residues. CDR1 and CDR2 (germline): SNHLY, FYNNEI. How the authors handled the data: The assay estimated nucleated cells by amplifying reference gene primers. Method: immunoSEQ multiplex PCR; TCRdb's copy keeps in-frame clones and lacks some. Clone size and V and J calls were adopted from that table, with D and trimming inferred from the DNA. The sample lists about 140,000 clones, approximately 88% occurring once.

The V call is TRBV2, the J call TRBJ2-7, with TRBD2 matching over 11 bases. The receptor's source is a man aged 40-50 years with acute COVID-19. Sequenced material: PBMCs or T cells enriched from blood (not recorded which). The CDR3 DNA follows: TGTGCCAGCAGTGCCGGGACTAGCGGACTTTACGAGCAGTACTTC. Protein product: CASSAGTSGLYEQYF. The whole variable domain, filled in from reference TRBV2 and TRBJ2-7, reads EPEVTQTPSHQVTQMGQEVILRCVPISNHLYFYWYRQILGQKVEFLVSFYNNEISEKSEIFDDQFSVERPDGSNFTLKIRSTKLEDSAMYFCASSAGTSGLYEQYFGPGTRLTVT.